Below are 27 T cell receptor beta chains sequenced from a single sample in a study of T cell responses to AZD1222 COVID-19 vaccine. Profiling relied on immunoSEQ multiplex PCR, and the TCRdb table lists in-frame clones only, not all of them. The sample has about 140,000 clones; over 90% are singletons. The specimen was peripheral blood, collected on day 0 of AZD1222 vaccination. These TCRs come from an adult in good health.

The rearrangement links TRBV5-1 to TRBJ1-1, with D possibly matching TRBD1 (5 bases). The CDR3 spans 14 residues. The V gene lost 5 bases and the J gene lost 1 base, with 12 bases spanning the gap. The germline V gene has CDR1 SGHRS and CDR2 YFSETQ. The CDR3 sequence is CASSFDGGNTEAFF. The CDR3, as DNA: TGCGCCAGCAGTTTCGACGGGGGGAACACTGAAGCTTTCTTT. The whole variable domain, filled in from reference TRBV5-1 and TRBJ1-1, reads KAGVTQTPRYLIKTRGQQVTLSCSPISGHRSVSWYQQTPGQGLQFLFEYFSETQRNKGNFPGRFSGRQFSNSRSEMNVSTLELGDSALYLCASSFDGGNTEAFFGQGTRLTVV.

The chain joins TRBV19 to TRBJ2-1; 16 nucleotides agree with TRBD2. The CDR3 sequence is 18 residues long. Germline V gene lookup returns CDR1 LNHDA and CDR2 SQIVND (reference sequence). V dropped 7 bases and J dropped 1; count of bases not matched to a gene: 7. The CDR3 nucleotides read TGTGCCAGTATGGGACTAGCGGGAGGGATCAATTCCTACAATGAGCAGTTCTTC. It codes for CASMGLAGGINSYNEQFF.

The CDR3 here is CASGETGSAHGYTF. The CDR3 nucleotides are TGTGCCAGCGGGGAAACAGGTTCAGCTCATGGCTACACCTTC. The chain is built from TRBV2 and TRBJ1-2, with a weak D call TRBD1 (5 bases). Between the trimmed V and J ends, which lost 8 bases and 6 bases, there was a span of 19 bases. CDR1 and CDR2 from the germline V gene are SNHLY and FYNNEI. The CDR3 runs to 14 residues.

This chain uses TRBV3-1 (or the pseudogene TRBV3-2) with TRBJ2-7; D is ambiguous. There are 11 residues in the CDR3. The V and J ends lost 3 bases and 4 bases respectively, with 4 bases between them. Germline assignment: CDR1 LGHDT and CDR2 YNNKEL (reference sequence). The CDR3: CASSQVYEQYF. In DNA, the CDR3 is TGTGCCAGCAGCCAGGTTTACGAGCAGTACTTC.

The V gene is TRBV6-2 or TRBV6-3, the J gene TRBJ2-3; 8 positions agree with TRBD2. The trim removed 6 bases at V and 0 bases at J, leaving 11 bases unmatched. The CDR3 has 17 residues. Germline lookup yields CDR1 MNHEY and CDR2 SVGEGT. CDR3 nucleotides: TGTGCCAGCAGCTCCCGGGGACTAGAAGTTAGCACAGATACGCAGTATTTT. This translates into CASSSRGLEVSTDTQYF.

This CDR3 is CASSIRAPSGNQPQHF. CDR3 bases: TGTGCCAGTAGTATCAGGGCCCCTTCTGGAAATCAGCCCCAGCATTTT. The chain couples TRBV19 to TRBJ1-5; D is possibly TRBD1 (5 bases). In germline, CDR1 is LNHDA, CDR2 SQIVND (reference sequence). V shed 3 bases and J shed 4 bases, with 16 bases lying between them. The CDR3 length is 16 residues. The full variable domain, completed using reference TRBV19 and TRBJ1-5, is DGGITQSPKYLFRKEGQNVTLSCEQNLNHDAMYWYRQDPGQGLRLIYYSQIVNDFQKGDIAEGYSVSREKKESFPLTVTSAQKNPTAFYLCASSIRAPSGNQPQHFGDGTRLSIL.

The gene calls are TRBV6-2 or TRBV6-3 and TRBJ2-1; D is perhaps TRBD2 (5 bases). Germline CDR1 reads MNHEY; CDR2 reads SVGEGT. V lost 6 bases to trimming and J lost 12 bases, with 15 bases between them. The CDR3 is made up of 12 amino acids. CDR3 protein: CASSHGVAAQFF. CDR3 sequence (DNA): TGTGCCAGCAGCCACGGGGTTGCGGCGCAGTTCTTC.

The chain is built from TRBV6-5 and TRBJ2-5; 9 bases agree with TRBD2. The germline V gene encodes CDR1 MNHEY and CDR2 SVGAGI. Losses at the gene ends were 6 bases for V and 4 bases for J; bases not matched to a gene: 9. CDR3 length equals 15 residues. The CDR3 sequence is CASRALGLARETQYF. DNA of the CDR3: TGTGCCAGCAGAGCCTTGGGACTAGCTCGAGAGACCCAGTACTTC.

V is TRBV30 and J is TRBJ1-4; D is perhaps TRBD1 (5 bases). In germline, CDR1 is GTSNPN, CDR2 SVGIG (reference sequence). V was cut by 2 bases and J by 0 bases, with 16 bases left in between. The CDR3 loop spans 17 amino acids. The DNA of the CDR3 is TGTGCCTGGAGTAGAAGACAGCTTGTTGCAACTAATGAAAAACTGTTTTTT. Translating it yields CAWSRRQLVATNEKLFF.

V gene TRBV7-2 combines with J gene TRBJ1-2, with 8 bases matching TRBD1. In germline, CDR1 is SGHTA, CDR2 FQGNSA. This CDR3 is 13 amino acids long. The V segment lost 10 bases and the J segment 3 bases; nucleotides outside the gene matches: 7. DNA of the CDR3: TGTGCCACCGGACAGGGAGACGACTATGGCTACACCTTC. It codes for CATGQGDDYGYTF.

This clone came up once. The CDR3 DNA reads TGTGCCAGCAGCATGGGACAGCCCAATGATGAAGCTTTCTTT. It specifies CASSMGQPNDEAFF. The chain links TRBV5-6 to TRBJ1-1; 7 nucleotides align to TRBD1. With 4 bases clipped from V and 7 bases from J, the junction kept 10 bases outside the gene matches. Germline V CDR1 and CDR2: SGHDT, YYEEEE. This CDR3 contains 14 residues.

This clone has just a few counts. This chain links TRBV20-1 with TRBJ1-2; D is perhaps TRBD1 (6 bases). V dropped 5 bases and J dropped 6 bases, with 10 bases sitting between them. Germline V gene sequence: CDR1 DFQATT, CDR2 SNEGSKA (reference sequence). This CDR3 is built from 11 residues. The chain's CDR3 is CSADPGDGYTF. The CDR3, as DNA: TGCAGTGCTGACCCAGGGGATGGCTACACCTTC.

This clone has a single count. V usage is TRBV19 and J usage is TRBJ2-7, with 11 positions matching TRBD2. Germline lookup yields CDR1 LNHDA and CDR2 SQIVND (reference sequence). Trimming cost V 6 bases and J 0 bases; bases outside gene matches: 13. This CDR3 is built from 18 residues. The CDR3 protein is CASSRSWIAGGPSYEQYF. In DNA form, the CDR3 reads TGTGCCAGTAGCCGATCGTGGATAGCGGGAGGGCCCTCCTACGAGCAGTACTTC.

The J gene is TRBJ1-1, the V gene TRBV7-9; D gene unclear. This CDR3 has 14 residues. V was pared by 1 base and J by 4 bases, with 10 bases between. In germline, CDR1 is SEHNR, CDR2 FQNEAQ (reference sequence). The DNA for the CDR3 is TGTGCCAGCAGCTTAGAAACGGGTGGCACTGAAGCTTTCTTT. Translated, it gives CASSLETGGTEAFF.

The chain carries TRBV30 and TRBJ2-7; 7 positions agree with TRBD1. The CDR3 has 13 residues. Germline loops: CDR1 GTSNPN, CDR2 SVGIG (reference sequence). V was clipped by 5 bases and J by 2 bases; unmatched bases: 6. This CDR3 is CAWADRPAYEQYF. The CDR3 DNA sequence: TGTGCCTGGGCGGACAGGCCAGCCTACGAGCAGTACTTC.

The V gene is TRBV6-5, the J gene TRBJ2-2; D is unclear. The CDR3 length is 14 residues. Germline V gene sequence: CDR1 MNHEY, CDR2 SVGAGI. Trimming stripped 6 bases from V and 2 bases from J, with 10 bases between. The CDR3, as DNA: TGTGCCAGCAGAGGACGGGTAAACACCGGGGAGCTGTTTTTT. Translated: CASRGRVNTGELFF.

The chain joins TRBV5-8 to TRBJ1-4, with TRBD1 matching 8 bases. CDR1 SGHTS and CDR2 YDEGEE come from the germline V gene. The CDR3 runs 16 residues. Trimming took 4 bases from V and 5 from J; bases not matched to a gene: 10. The CDR3 region is CASSHSPGQENEKLFF. CDR3 sequence (DNA): TGTGCCAGCAGCCATTCCCCGGGACAGGAAAATGAAAAACTGTTTTTT.

The chain uses TRBV28 and TRBJ2-7; 10 nucleotides agree with TRBD1. Germline CDR1 MDHEN, CDR2 SYDVKM. V shed 5 bases and J 2 bases; nucleotides not matched to a gene: 6. The CDR3 runs 15 residues. CDR3 sequence reads: CASSPGDRGTYEQYF. CDR3 sequence (DNA): TGTGCCAGCAGTCCTGGGGACAGGGGCACCTACGAGCAGTACTTC.

The chain combines TRBV12-5 with TRBJ2-1; D remains unclear. Trimming pared 0 bases from V and 10 bases from J, leaving 10 bases between. The germline gives CDR1 LGHNT, CDR2 FRNRAP. The CDR3 contains 13 residues. The CDR3 coding sequence is TGTGCTAGTGGTTTGGTCCCAATCTTCGAGCAGTTCTTC. As protein: CASGLVPIFEQFF.

The CDR3 reads CASSVAGTGGDEQYF. CDR3 bases: TGTGCCAGCAGCGTCGCCGGGACAGGGGGCGACGAGCAGTACTTC. This chain links TRBV9 with TRBJ2-7; 12 positions match TRBD1. CDR1 is SGDLS, CDR2 YYNGEE, per germline. V shed 2 bases, J shed 5 bases, and the junction held 5 bases outside the gene matches. The CDR3 consists of 15 residues.

This chain joins TRBV30 and TRBJ2-2; D gene ambiguous. The CDR3 sequence is 14 residues long. The V end was cut by 3 bases, the J end by 4 bases, with 12 bases between. Germline-derived CDR1 and CDR2 are GTSNPN and SVGIG (reference sequence). The CDR3 region is CAWRPLTTTGELFF. CDR3 DNA: TGTGCCTGGAGACCCCTTACCACCACCGGGGAGCTGTTTTTT.

The CDR3 protein is CASSYSRAGTYEQYF. In nucleotides, the CDR3 is TGTGCCAGCAGTTACTCGAGGGCAGGGACCTACGAGCAGTACTTC. The chain uses TRBV6-5 and TRBJ2-7; tentatively, D is TRBD1 or TRBD2 (5 bases each). The V gene's germline CDR1 is MNHEY and CDR2 SVGAGI. This CDR3 has 15 amino acids. The V end lost 0 bases, the J end lost 2 bases, and 11 bases lay between the germline ends.

CDR3 in amino acids: CASRGSGITGELFF. CDR3 DNA sequence: TGTGCCAGCAGGGGTTCAGGGATAACCGGGGAGCTGTTTTTT. The chain couples TRBV6-4 to TRBJ2-2, with D tentatively TRBD1 (5 bases). This CDR3 has 14 residues. Per germline, CDR1 MRHNA and CDR2 SNTAGT. V lost 6 bases to trimming and J lost 5 bases, with 13 bases between them.

This clone was seen just once. The chain links TRBV6-5 to TRBJ1-2, with 10 bases matching TRBD1. J was trimmed by 2 bases and V by 0 bases; bases with no gene match: 0. The CDR3 sequence is 15 residues long. Germline CDR1 and CDR2: MNHEY and SVGAGI. The CDR3 bases are TGTGCCAGCAGTTACTCGGACAGGGGGAACTATGGCTACACCTTC. This codes for CASSYSDRGNYGYTF.

J is TRBJ2-3 and V is TRBV7-3; D is unclear. CDR1 and CDR2 from the germline V gene are SGHTA and FQGTGA. This CDR3 has 15 residues. V was pared by 6 bases and J by 0 bases, with 13 bases between. The CDR3 protein is CASSLGRISTDTQYF. In nucleotides, the CDR3 is TGTGCCAGCAGTCTGGGCAGGATTAGCACAGATACGCAGTATTTT.

V is TRBV28 and J is TRBJ2-3; 7 nucleotides align to TRBD2. CDR1 is MDHEN and CDR2 is SYDVKM in the germline V gene. V lost 5 bases and J lost 2; bases outside the gene matches: 10. This CDR3 has 16 residues. The CDR3 DNA reads TGTGCCAGCAGTGGGTTTAGGCTAGCGGACACAGATACGCAGTATTTT. Translating it yields CASSGFRLADTDTQYF.

The gene calls are TRBV10-3 and TRBJ2-7; D remains ambiguous. The germline CDR1 and CDR2 sequences are ENHRY and SYGVKD. V lost 0 bases and J 3 bases, leaving 9 bases between the germline ends. The CDR3 runs 14 residues. The CDR3 region is CAISESGGDYEQYF. The CDR3 DNA follows: TGTGCCATCAGTGAGTCGGGTGGGGACTACGAGCAGTACTTC.